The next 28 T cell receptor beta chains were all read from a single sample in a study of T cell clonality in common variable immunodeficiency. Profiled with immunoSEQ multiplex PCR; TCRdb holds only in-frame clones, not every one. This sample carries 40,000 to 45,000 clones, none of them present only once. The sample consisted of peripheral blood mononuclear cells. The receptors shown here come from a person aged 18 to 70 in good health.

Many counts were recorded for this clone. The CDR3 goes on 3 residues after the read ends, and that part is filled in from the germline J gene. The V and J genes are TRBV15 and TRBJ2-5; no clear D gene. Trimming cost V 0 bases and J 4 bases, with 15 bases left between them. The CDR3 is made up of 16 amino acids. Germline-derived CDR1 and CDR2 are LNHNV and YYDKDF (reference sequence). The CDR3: CATSRDPGPRGETQYF. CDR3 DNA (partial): TGTGCCACCAGCAGAGATCCTGGCCCCCGCGGAGAGACC.

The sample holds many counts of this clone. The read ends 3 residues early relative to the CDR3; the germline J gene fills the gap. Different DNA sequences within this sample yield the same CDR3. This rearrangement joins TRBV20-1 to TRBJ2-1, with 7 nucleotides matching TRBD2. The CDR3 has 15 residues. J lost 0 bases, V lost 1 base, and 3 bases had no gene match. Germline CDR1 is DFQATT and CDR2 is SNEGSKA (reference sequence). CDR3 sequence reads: CSARAGGSSYNEQFF. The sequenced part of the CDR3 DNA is TGCAGTGCTAGAGCGGGCGGGAGCTCCTACAATGAG.

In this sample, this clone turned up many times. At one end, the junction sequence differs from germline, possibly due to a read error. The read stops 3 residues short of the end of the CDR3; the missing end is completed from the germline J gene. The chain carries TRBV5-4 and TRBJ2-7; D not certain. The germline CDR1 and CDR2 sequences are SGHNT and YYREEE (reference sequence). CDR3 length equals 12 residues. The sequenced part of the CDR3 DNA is TGTGCCAGCAGCTTGATTTCCTCCGAG. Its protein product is CASSLISSE. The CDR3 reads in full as CASSLISSEQYF.

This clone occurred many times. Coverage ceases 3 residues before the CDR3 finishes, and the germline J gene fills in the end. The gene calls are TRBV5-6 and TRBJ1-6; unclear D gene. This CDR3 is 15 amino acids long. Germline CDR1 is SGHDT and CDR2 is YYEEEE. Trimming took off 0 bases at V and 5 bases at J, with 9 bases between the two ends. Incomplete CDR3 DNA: TGTGCCAGCAGCTTGGAGCGCGCAAATAATTCACCC. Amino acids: CASSLERANNSP. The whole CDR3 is CASSLERANNSPLHF.

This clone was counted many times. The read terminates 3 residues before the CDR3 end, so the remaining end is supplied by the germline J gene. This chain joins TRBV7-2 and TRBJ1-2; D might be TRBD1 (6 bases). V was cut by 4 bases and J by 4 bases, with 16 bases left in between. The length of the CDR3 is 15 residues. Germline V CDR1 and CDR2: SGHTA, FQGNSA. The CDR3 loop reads CASSSNAGATYGYTF. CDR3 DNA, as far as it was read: TGTGCCAGCAGCTCTAATGCAGGGGCCACCTATGGC.

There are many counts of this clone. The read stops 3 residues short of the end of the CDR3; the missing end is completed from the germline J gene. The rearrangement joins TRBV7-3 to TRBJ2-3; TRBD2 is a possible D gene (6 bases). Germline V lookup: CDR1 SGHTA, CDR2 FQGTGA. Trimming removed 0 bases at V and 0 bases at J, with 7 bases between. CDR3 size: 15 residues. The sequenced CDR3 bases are TGTGCCAGCAGCTTAACTGGGGGGAGCACAGATACG. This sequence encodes CASSLTGGSTDT. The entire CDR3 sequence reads CASSLTGGSTDTQYF. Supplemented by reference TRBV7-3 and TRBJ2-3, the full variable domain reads GAGVSQTPSNKVTEKGKYVELRCDPISGHTALYWYRQSLGQGPEFLIYFQGTGAADDSGLPNDRFFAVRPEGSVSTLKIQRTERGDSAVYLCASSLTGGSTDTQYFGPGTRLTVL.

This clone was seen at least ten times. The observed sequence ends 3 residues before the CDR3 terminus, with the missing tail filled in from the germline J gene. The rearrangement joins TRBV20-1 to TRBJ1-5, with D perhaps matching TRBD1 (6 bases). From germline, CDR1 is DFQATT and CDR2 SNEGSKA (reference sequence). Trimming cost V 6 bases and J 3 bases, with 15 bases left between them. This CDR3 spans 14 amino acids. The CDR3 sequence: CSAVQTGFNQPQHF. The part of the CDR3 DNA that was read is TGCAGTGCGGTTCAGACAGGCTTCAATCAGCCC.

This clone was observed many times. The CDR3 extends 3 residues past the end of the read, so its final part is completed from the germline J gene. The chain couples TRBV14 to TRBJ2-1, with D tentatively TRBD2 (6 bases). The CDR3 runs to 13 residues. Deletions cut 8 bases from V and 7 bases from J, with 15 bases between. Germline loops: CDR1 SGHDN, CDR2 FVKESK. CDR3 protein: CASCFSGTNEQFF. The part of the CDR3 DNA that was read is TGTGCCAGCTGCTTCAGTGGGACTAATGAG.

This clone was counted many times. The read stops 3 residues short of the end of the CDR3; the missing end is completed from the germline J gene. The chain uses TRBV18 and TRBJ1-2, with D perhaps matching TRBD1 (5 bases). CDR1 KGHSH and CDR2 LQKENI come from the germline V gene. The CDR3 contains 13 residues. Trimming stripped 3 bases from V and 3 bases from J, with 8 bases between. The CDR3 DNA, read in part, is TGTGCCAGCTCACCTCGGGGGGACTATGGC. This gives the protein CASSPRGDYG. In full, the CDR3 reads CASSPRGDYGYTF.

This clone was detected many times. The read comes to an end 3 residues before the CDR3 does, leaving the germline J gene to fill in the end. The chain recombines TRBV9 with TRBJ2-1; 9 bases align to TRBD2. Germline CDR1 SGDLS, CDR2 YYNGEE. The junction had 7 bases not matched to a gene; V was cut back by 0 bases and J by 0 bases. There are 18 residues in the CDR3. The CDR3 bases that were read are TGTGCCAGCAGCGTAGAGGCCACTAGCGGGTTCTCCTACAATGAG. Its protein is CASSVEATSGFSYNE. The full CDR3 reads CASSVEATSGFSYNEQFF.

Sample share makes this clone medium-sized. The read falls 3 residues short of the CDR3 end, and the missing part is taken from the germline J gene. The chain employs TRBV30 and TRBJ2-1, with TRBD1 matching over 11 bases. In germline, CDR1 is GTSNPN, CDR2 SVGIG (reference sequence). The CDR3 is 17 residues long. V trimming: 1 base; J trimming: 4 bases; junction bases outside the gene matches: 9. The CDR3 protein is CAWSGNRRDRGYNEQFF. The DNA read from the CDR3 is TGTGCCTGGAGTGGTAACCGCCGGGACAGGGGGTACAATGAG.

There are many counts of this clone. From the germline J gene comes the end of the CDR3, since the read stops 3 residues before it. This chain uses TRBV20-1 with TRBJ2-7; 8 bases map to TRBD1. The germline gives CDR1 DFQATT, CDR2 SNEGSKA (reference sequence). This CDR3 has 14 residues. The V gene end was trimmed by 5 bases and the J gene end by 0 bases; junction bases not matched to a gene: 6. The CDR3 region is CSAPTGGRSYEQYF. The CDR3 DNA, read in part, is TGCAGTGCTCCTACAGGGGGGCGCTCCTACGAG.

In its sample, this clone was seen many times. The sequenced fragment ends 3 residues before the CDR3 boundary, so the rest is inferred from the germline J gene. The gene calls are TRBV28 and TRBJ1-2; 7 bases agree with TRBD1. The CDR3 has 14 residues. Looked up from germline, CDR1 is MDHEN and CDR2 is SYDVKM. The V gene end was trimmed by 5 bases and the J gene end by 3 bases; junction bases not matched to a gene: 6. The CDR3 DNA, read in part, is TGTGCCAGCAGTCGAACCGGGACAGACTATGGC. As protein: CASSRTGTDYG. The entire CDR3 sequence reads CASSRTGTDYGYTF.

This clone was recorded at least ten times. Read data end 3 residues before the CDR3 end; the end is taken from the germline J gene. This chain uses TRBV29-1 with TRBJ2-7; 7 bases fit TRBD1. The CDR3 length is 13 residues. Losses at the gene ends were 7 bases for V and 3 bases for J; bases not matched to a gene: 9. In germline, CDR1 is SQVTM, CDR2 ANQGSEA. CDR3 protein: CSAGTVEGYEQYF. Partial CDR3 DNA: TGCAGCGCCGGGACAGTTGAAGGCTACGAG.

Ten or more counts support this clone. The sequenced CDR3 bases are TGTGCCAGCAGTTTATACCCTAGCGGGAAGAACACAGATACG. This codes for CASSLYPSGKNTDT. The whole CDR3 sequence is CASSLYPSGKNTDTQYF. V is TRBV27 and J is TRBJ2-3, with TRBD2 matching 9 bases. Read coverage stops 3 residues before the CDR3 terminus; the germline J gene supplies the remainder. The CDR3 spans 17 residues. Looked up from germline, CDR1 is MNHEY and CDR2 is SMNVEV (reference sequence). V lost 1 base and J lost 2; bases outside the gene matches: 7.

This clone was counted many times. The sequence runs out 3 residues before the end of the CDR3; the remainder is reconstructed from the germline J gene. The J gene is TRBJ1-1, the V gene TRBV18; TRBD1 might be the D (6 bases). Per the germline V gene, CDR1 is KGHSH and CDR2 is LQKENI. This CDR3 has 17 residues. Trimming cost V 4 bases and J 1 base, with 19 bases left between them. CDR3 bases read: TGTGCCAGCTCACGGGGGGGCAACCGGGTTCCGAACACTGAA. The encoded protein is CASSRGGNRVPNTE. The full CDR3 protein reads CASSRGGNRVPNTEAFF.

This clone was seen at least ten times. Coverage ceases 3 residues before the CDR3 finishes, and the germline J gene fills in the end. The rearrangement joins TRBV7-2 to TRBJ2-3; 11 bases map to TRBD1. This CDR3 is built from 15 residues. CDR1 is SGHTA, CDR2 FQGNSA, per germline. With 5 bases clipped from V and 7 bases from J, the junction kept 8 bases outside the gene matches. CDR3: CASSVPGQGGNTQYF. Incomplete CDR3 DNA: TGTGCCAGCAGCGTCCCGGGACAGGGGGGGAATACG.

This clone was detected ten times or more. CDR3 loop: CAWSGFEGPNYGYTF. The CDR3 bases that were read are TGTGCCTGGAGTGGATTTGAGGGGCCCAACTATGGC. V is TRBV30 and J is TRBJ1-2; D might be TRBD1 (5 bases). The read ends 3 residues before the CDR3 terminus; that terminus is restored from the germline J gene. This CDR3 contains 15 residues. Per the germline V gene, CDR1 is GTSNPN and CDR2 is SVGIG (reference sequence). The ends were cut back, 1 base at V and 2 bases at J, with 14 bases in the middle. Looking up the rest from reference TRBV30 and TRBJ1-2 gives the full variable domain: SQTIHQWPATLVQPVGSPLSLECTVEGTSNPNLYWYRQAAGRGLQLLFYSVGIGQISSEVPQNLSASRPQDRQFILSSKKLLLSDSGFYLCAWSGFEGPNYGYTFGSGTRLTVV.

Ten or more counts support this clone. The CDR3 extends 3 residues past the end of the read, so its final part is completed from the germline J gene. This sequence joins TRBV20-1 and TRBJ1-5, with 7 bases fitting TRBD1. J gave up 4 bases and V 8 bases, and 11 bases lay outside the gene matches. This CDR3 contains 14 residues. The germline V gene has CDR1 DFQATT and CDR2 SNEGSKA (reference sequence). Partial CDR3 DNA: TGCAGTACGACTCAAGGGACAGCGAATCAGCCC. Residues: CSTTQGTANQP. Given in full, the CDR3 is CSTTQGTANQPQHF.

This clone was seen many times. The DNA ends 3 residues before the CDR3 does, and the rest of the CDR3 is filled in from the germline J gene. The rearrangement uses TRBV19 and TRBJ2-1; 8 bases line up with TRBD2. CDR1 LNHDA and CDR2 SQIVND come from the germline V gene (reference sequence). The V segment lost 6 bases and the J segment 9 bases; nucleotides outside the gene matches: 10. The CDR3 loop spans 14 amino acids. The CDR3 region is CASRPGGAVVEQFF. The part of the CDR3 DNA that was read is TGTGCCAGTAGACCCGGGGGGGCCGTAGTTGAG.

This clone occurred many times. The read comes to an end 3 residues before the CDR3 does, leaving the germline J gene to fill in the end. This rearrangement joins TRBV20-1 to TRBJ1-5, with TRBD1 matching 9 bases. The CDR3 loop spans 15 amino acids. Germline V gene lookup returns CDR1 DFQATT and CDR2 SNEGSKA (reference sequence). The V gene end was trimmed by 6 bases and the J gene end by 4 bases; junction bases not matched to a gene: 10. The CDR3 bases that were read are TGCAGTGCAAAACCGGGACAGGGCCCAAATCAGCCC. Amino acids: CSAKPGQGPNQP. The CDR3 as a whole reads CSAKPGQGPNQPQHF.

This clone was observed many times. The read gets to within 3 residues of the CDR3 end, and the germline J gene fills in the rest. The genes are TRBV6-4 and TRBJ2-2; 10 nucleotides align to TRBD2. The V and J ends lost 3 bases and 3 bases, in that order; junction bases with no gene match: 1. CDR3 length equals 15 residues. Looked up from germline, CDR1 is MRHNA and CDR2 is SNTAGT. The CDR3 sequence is CASSELAGDTGELFF. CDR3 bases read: TGTGCCAGCAGTGAGCTAGCGGGAGACACCGGGGAG.

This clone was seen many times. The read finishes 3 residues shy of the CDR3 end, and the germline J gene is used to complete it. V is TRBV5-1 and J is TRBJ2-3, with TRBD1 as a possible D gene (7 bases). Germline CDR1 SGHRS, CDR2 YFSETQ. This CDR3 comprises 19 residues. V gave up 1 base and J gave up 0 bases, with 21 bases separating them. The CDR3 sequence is CASSLTGDRRDPSTDTQYF. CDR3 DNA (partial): TGCGCCAGCAGCTTGACAGGGGATCGGCGGGACCCCAGCACAGATACG. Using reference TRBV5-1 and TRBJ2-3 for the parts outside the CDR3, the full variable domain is KAGVTQTPRYLIKTRGQQVTLSCSPISGHRSVSWYQQTPGQGLQFLFEYFSETQRNKGNFPGRFSGRQFSNSRSEMNVSTLELGDSALYLCASSLTGDRRDPSTDTQYFGPGTRLTVL.

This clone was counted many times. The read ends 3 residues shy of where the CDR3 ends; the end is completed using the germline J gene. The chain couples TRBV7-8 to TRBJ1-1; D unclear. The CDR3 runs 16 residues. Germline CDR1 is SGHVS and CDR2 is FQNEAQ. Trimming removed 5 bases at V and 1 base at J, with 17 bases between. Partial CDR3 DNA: TGTGCCAGCAGCCCTAACTGGTATGATGCGAACACTGAA. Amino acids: CASSPNWYDANTE. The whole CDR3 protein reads CASSPNWYDANTEAFF.

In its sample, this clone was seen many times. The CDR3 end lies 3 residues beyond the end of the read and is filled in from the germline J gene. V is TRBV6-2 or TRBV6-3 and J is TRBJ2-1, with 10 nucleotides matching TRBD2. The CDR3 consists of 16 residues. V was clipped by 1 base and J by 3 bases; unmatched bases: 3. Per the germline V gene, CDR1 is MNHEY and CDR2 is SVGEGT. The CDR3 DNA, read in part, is TGTGCCAGCAGTTACTATGCTAGCGGGAGCTACAATGAG. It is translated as CASSYYASGSYNE. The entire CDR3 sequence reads CASSYYASGSYNEQFF.

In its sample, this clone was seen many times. The CDR3 DNA, read in part, is TGTGCCATCAGTGAGTCGAGCGGCCCGGGGCCC. Translated, it gives CAISESSGPGP. The whole CDR3 protein reads CAISESSGPGPQHF. The rearrangement uses TRBV10-3 and TRBJ1-5; unclear D gene. The read finishes 3 residues shy of the CDR3 end, and the germline J gene is used to complete it. Germline CDR1 and CDR2: ENHRY and SYGVKD. The CDR3 sequence is 14 residues long. V lost 0 bases, J lost 9 bases, and 12 bases lay in between.

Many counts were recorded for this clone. The CDR3 loop reads CASWQWTGGSEQYF. The sequenced CDR3 bases are TGTGCCAGCTGGCAGTGGACAGGGGGAAGCGAG. The chain is built from TRBV6-4 and TRBJ2-7; 10 bases fit TRBD1. Read data end 3 residues before the CDR3 end; the end is taken from the germline J gene. The CDR3 runs 14 residues. The germline V gene encodes CDR1 MRHNA and CDR2 SNTAGT. Trimming cost V 8 bases and J 6 bases; bases outside gene matches: 10.

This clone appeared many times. CDR3 in amino acids: CASSLGRGQADTQYF. CDR3 DNA (partial): TGCGCCAGCAGCTTGGGCAGGGGGCAGGCAGATACG. The chain recombines TRBV5-1 with TRBJ2-3; 8 positions agree with TRBD1. The CDR3 end is not reached by the read, which stops 3 residues before it; the germline J gene fills it in. The CDR3 runs 15 residues. Trimming took 0 bases from V and 4 from J; bases not matched to a gene: 4. Germline V gives CDR1 SGHRS, CDR2 YFSETQ.